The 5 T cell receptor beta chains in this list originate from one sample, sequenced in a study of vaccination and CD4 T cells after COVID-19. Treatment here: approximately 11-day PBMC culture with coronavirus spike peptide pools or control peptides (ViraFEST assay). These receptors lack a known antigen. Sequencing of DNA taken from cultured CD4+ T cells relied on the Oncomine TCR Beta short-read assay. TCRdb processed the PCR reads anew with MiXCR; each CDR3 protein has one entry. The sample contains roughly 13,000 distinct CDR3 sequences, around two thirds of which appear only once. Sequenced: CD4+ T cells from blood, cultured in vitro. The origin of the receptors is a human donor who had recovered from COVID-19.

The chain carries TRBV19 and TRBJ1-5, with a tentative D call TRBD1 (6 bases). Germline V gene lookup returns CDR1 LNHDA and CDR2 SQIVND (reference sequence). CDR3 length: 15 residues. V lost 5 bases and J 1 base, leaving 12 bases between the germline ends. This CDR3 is CASSREGGSNQPQHF. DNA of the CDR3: TGTGCCAGTAGTCGAGAGGGGGGAAGCAATCAGCCCCAGCATTTT. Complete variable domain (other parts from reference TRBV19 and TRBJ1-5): DGGITQSPKYLFRKEGQNVTLSCEQNLNHDAMYWYRQDPGQGLRLIYYSQIVNDFQKGDIAEGYSVSREKKESFPLTVTSAQKNPTAFYLCASSREGGSNQPQHFGDGTRLSIL.

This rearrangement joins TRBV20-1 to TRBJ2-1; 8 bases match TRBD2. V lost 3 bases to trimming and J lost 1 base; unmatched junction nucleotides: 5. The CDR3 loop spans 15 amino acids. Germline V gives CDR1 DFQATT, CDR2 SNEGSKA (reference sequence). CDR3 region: CSASSGTHSYNEQFF. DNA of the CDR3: TGCAGTGCTAGTAGCGGGACGCATTCCTACAATGAGCAGTTCTTC.

The CDR3 sequence: CASSYSAGSTYEQYF. The CDR3 DNA reads as TGTGCCAGCAGTTACTCGGCAGGTTCCACCTACGAGCAGTACTTC. The chain uses TRBV6-2 or TRBV6-3 and TRBJ2-7; D is uncertain. The CDR3 contains 15 residues. V was clipped by 0 bases and J by 2 bases, with 11 bases between them. Germline V gene data show CDR1 as MNHEY and CDR2 as SVGEGT.

CDR3 nucleotides: TGCAGTGCCGACGATGTCGGGAATGAGCAGTTCTTC. Translating it yields CSADDVGNEQFF. The rearrangement joins TRBV20-1 to TRBJ2-1, with no clear D. CDR3 length: 12 residues. The V end lost 6 bases, the J end lost 7 bases, and 13 bases lay between the germline ends. CDR1 is DFQATT and CDR2 is SNEGSKA in the germline V gene (reference sequence).

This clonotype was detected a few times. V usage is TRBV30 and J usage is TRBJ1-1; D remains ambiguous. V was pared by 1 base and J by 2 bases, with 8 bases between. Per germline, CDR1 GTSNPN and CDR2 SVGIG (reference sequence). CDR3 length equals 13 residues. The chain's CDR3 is CAWSDRRNTEAFF. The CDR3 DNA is TGTGCCTGGAGTGATCGCAGAAACACTGAAGCTTTCTTT.